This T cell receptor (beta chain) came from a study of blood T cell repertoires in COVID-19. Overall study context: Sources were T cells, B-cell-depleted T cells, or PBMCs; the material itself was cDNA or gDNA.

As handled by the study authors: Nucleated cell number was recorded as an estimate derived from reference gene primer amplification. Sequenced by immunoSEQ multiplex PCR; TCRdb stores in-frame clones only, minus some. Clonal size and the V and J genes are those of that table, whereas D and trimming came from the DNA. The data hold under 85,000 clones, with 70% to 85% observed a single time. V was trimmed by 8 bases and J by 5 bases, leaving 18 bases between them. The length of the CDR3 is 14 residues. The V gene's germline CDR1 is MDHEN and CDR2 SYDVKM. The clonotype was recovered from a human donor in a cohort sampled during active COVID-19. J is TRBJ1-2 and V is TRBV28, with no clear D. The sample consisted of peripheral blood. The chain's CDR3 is CASYSNRRAYGYTF. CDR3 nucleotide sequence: TGTGCCAGCTATTCGAACCGGAGGGCATATGGCTACACCTTC.